This T cell receptor beta chain came from a study of blood T cell repertoires in COVID-19. Study context: Sites across the United States, Italy and Spain contributed samples from acute and convalescent COVID-19.

This table comes from immunoSEQ multiplex PCR, and its TCRdb copy is limited to in-frame clones, with some not included. The sample contains roughly 200,000 clones, more than 65% of which appear only once. The V end was cut by 5 bases, the J end by 9 bases, with 11 bases between. This CDR3 is 12 amino acids long. This chain links TRBV12-3 or TRBV12-4 with TRBJ2-1; D ambiguous. Material: peripheral blood. The receptor was derived from a man aged 50-59 years with active or convalescent COVID-19. This CDR3 is CASSLTMFEQFF. As DNA, the CDR3 is TGTGCCAGCAGTCTAACGATGTTTGAGCAGTTCTTC.